Listed here are 6 T cell receptor beta chains from one sample, sequenced in a study of blood T cell repertoires in COVID-19. Generated by immunoSEQ multiplex PCR, the TCRdb table keeps only in-frame clones and is missing some. This sample yields 180,000 or so clones, of which 82% are seen a single time; about 8% belongs to the top ten. Sequencing was carried out using peripheral blood. These TCRs come from a woman between 65 and 79 years old with acute or convalescent COVID-19.

V usage is TRBV27 and J usage is TRBJ2-1; D is uncertain. V was pared by 8 bases and J by 4 bases, with 6 bases between. Germline CDR1 reads MNHEY; CDR2 reads SMNVEV (reference sequence). The CDR3 extends over 11 amino acids. CDR3 sequence reads: CASSLYNEQFF. In DNA form, the CDR3 reads TGTGCCAGCTCCCTGTACAATGAGCAGTTCTTC.

This chain connects TRBV29-1 to TRBJ2-5, with 9 bases identical to TRBD1. CDR1 and CDR2 (germline): SQVTM, ANQGSEA. The trim removed 4 bases at V and 2 bases at J, leaving 8 bases unmatched. The CDR3 extends over 15 amino acids. The CDR3 loop reads CSVGGRGQGQETQYF. DNA of the CDR3: TGCAGCGTTGGGGGAAGGGGACAGGGACAAGAGACCCAGTACTTC.

The genes are TRBV6-2 or TRBV6-3 and TRBJ2-7; 8 nucleotides line up with TRBD1. Trimming cost V 2 bases and J 3 bases; bases outside gene matches: 3. The CDR3 is 14 amino acids. Germline V gives CDR1 MNHEY, CDR2 SVGEGT. CDR3 protein: CASSYMGQDYEQYF. The CDR3 bases are TGTGCCAGCAGTTACATGGGACAGGACTACGAGCAGTACTTC.

The gene calls are TRBV6-2 or TRBV6-3 and TRBJ1-5; 7 bases line up with TRBD1. This CDR3 comprises 14 residues. Per the germline V gene, CDR1 is MNHEY and CDR2 is SVGEGT. With 5 bases clipped from V and 10 bases from J, the junction kept 11 bases outside the gene matches. In DNA, the CDR3 is TGTGCCAGCAGTCTAGGACAGGCGGTTGGTCCCCAGCATTTT. Its protein is CASSLGQAVGPQHF.

The CDR3 DNA sequence: TGTGCCAGCAGTAAAACTACAGGGGTTCAGCCCCAGCATTTT. Amino acid sequence: CASSKTTGVQPQHF. V and J are TRBV28 and TRBJ1-5, with 7 bases matching TRBD1. Germline values: CDR1 MDHEN, CDR2 SYDVKM. V shed 5 bases, J shed 6 bases, and the junction held 7 bases outside the gene matches. The CDR3 consists of 14 residues.

The chain joins TRBV6-2 or TRBV6-3 to TRBJ2-3; 11 bases align to TRBD2. Germline loops: CDR1 MNHEY, CDR2 SVGEGT. The CDR3 sequence is 16 residues long. J was trimmed by 0 bases and V by 5 bases; bases with no gene match: 4. The CDR3 region is CASSRPSGGSTDTQYF. The CDR3 DNA follows: TGTGCCAGCAGTCGCCCTAGCGGGGGGAGCACAGATACGCAGTATTTT.